A selection of T cell receptor beta chains follows, all from one sample in a study of control samples from healthy donors and cancer patients. The table came from immunoSEQ multiplex PCR; TCRdb's copy has only in-frame clones and leaves some out. The repertoire holds around 140,000 clones, 75% to 95% seen once, with more than 3% in the top ten. Sequencing used blood. The receptors come from a man aged 30 to 45 in good health. Each CDR3 is given without its conserved first and last residue. A D gene is named only where the DNA matches it firmly.

v_call,d_call,cdr3_aa
TRBV5-4,NA,ASTTDRNTGELF
TRBV10-3,NA,AARETGDEQF
TRBV19,NA,ASSIGSGWNTEAF
TRBV20-1,TRBD1,SASTGAVGYGYT
TRBV27,NA,ASSLTRTQPQH
TRBV14,NA,ASSQDTQFPTDTQY
TRBV7-8,NA,ASSVGGTPTSGGYT
TRBV19,NA,ASSLTRDYGYT
TRBV4-1,NA,ASSQGVEGKDTEAF
TRBV11-2,NA,ASSLGGGTGSQAF
TRBV2,NA,ASSDRGALTEAF
TRBV7-2,TRBD1,ASSPGQGNTDTQY
TRBV10-3,NA,ATRGMSSYEQY
TRBV6-5,TRBD2,ASSPGRGGFNEQF
TRBV2,NA,ASSAGLLGNEQF
TRBV6-5,TRBD1,ASRTGGAGYGYT
TRBV3-1/TRBV3-2,TRBD1,ASSQDLQGADTQY
TRBV18,NA,ASSPQGSNYGYT
TRBV24-1,NA,ATSDHRGNYGYT
TRBV3-1/TRBV3-2,NA,ASSETGRGYT
TRBV13,NA,ASSLETGELF
TRBV5-1,TRBD1,ASSQTTGAQETQY
TRBV21-1,NA,ASVKDTEAF
TRBV19,NA,ASVVGTEAF
TRBV30,NA,AWSAGGSSNQPQH
TRBV4-1,TRBD1,ASSSGQGAGGTEAF
TRBV11-1,NA,ASSLDGNSVTDTQY
TRBV27,NA,ASSLASSREQY
TRBV10-1,NA,ASRPLQVRGYT
TRBV10-3,TRBD1,AISRDRANYGYT
TRBV2,NA,ASSEGAGSTDTQY
TRBV5-4,TRBD1,ASSLPGQISSYEQY
TRBV7-4,TRBD1,ASSSKETGDWNSPLH
TRBV15,NA,ATSPTASGTYGYT
TRBV6-5,NA,ASRRRGSSYNEQF
TRBV28,NA,ASSKAQEFEV
TRBV4-2,NA,ASSQVGTSEAF
TRBV15,NA,ATSRDVDSYEQY
TRBV5-8,NA,ASKEGVNTEAF
TRBV30,NA,AGGLANPDTQY
TRBV20-1,NA,SANGNTEAF
TRBV7-3,NA,ASSQGGSTDTQY
TRBV19,NA,ASSLTTQAVAF
TRBV19,NA,ASSIVSEGGTEAF
TRBV19,NA,ASSEPGTYNSPLH